This TCR beta chain was observed in a study of blood T cells in healthy people across ages. Study-level results: It was not known whether donors were CMV positive (a possible confounder of expanded clonotype changes). Both naive CD4+ cell counts and diversity were greater in long-lived donors than in aged donors. Diversity estimates drawn from one million T cells were deemed underestimates.

V was clipped by 7 bases and J by 6 bases, with 7 bases between them. Germline V lookup: CDR1 SNHLY, CDR2 FYNNEI. The CDR3 loop spans 11 amino acids. Turning to this clonotype: Its target is not known.

The authors ran a second PCR of about 6 to 11 cycles using a sample-barcoded 5' primer and a J-beta primer mix. One entry per CDR3 protein, called by TCRdb with MiXCR from the 5' RACE reads. This table has 980,000 or so distinct CDR3 sequences, about 44% appearing once. The TCR comes from a man aged 25-45 years in good health. The V and J genes are TRBV2 and TRBJ2-4; perhaps D is TRBD1 or TRBD2 (5 bases each). The sample was blood. Here the CDR3 DNA reads TGTGCCAGCAACGGGGCAAACATTCAGTACTTC. Protein sequence: CASNGANIQYF.